This T cell receptor (beta chain) derives from a study of response to subunit inactivated influenza vaccine. Findings and caveats of the study: Each seasonal influenza vaccination recruits few new T cells, the authors suggested.

For this clonotype: The antigen remains undetermined.

Via MiXCR, TCRdb re-called the RT-PCR reads, giving one row per CDR3 protein. The sample lists under 950,000 distinct CDR3 sequences, about 20% seen once, with 9.5% to 13% in the top ten. This TCR was recovered from a man in his fifties who received an inactivated influenza vaccine. The sequencing here drew on PBMCs from blood, taken approximately 5 days after vaccination.

In DNA, the CDR3 is TGTGCCAGCAGCTTACGCACTAGCGGGAGGGCCTACGAGCAGTACTTC. Amino acid sequence: CASSLRTSGRAYEQYF. The J gene is TRBJ2-7, the V gene TRBV7-2; 13 nucleotides align to TRBD2. The CDR3 runs 16 residues. Germline V gives CDR1 SGHTA, CDR2 FQGNSA. V dropped 2 bases and J dropped 2; count of bases not matched to a gene: 3.